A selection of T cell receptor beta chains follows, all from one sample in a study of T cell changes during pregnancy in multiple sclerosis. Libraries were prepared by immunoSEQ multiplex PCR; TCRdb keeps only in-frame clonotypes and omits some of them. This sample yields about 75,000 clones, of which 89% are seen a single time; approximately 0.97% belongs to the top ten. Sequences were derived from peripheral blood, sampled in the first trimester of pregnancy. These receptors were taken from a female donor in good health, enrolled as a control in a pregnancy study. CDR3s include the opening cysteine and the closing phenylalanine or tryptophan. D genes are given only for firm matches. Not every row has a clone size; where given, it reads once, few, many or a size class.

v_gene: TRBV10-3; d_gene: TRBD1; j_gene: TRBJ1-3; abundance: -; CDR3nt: TGTGCCATCAGCCCAACAGGGGGATCTGGAAACACCATATATTTT; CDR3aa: CAISPTGGSGNTIYF
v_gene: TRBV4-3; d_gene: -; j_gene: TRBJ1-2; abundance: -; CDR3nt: TGCGCCAGCAGCCACAGGGGTGGCTACACCTTC; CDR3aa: CASSHRGGYTF
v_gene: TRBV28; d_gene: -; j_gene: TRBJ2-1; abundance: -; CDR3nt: TGTGCCAGCAGTTTGTGGCGGGGAAGATACAATGAGCAGTTCTTC; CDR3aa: CASSLWRGRYNEQFF
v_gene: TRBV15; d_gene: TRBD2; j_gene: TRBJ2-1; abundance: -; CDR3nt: TGTGCCACCAAACCGACTAGCGGGGCCTACAATGAGCAGTTCTTC; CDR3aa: CATKPTSGAYNEQFF
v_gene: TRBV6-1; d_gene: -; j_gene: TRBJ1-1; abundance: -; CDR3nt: TGTGCCAGCAGTGAAAGAGGGGGTATGAACACTGAAGCTTTCTTT; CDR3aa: CASSERGGMNTEAFF
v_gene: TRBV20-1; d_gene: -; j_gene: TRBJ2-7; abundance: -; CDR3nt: TGCAGTGCTAGGTTAAACTACGAGCAGTACTTC; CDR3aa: CSARLNYEQYF
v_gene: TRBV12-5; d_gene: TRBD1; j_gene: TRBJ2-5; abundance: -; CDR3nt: TGTGCTAGTGGCCCTACTAACAGGGGCGGAGAGACCCAGTACTTC; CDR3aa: CASGPTNRGGETQYF
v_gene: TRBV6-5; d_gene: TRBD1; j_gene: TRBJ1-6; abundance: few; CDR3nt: TGTGCCAGCAGTTCTGGGACAGTGAATTCACCCCTCCACTTT; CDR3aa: CASSSGTVNSPLHF
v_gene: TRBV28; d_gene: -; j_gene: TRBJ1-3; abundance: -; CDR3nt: TGTGCCAGCAGTTTACTCGGTTTCTCTGGAAACACCATATATTTT; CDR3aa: CASSLLGFSGNTIYF
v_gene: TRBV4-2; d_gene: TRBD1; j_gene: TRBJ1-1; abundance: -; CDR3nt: TGTGCCAGCAGCTTAACGACAGGGTGGGGAACTGAAGCTTTCTTT; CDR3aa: CASSLTTGWGTEAFF
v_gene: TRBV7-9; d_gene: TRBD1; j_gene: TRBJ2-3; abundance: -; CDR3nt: TGTGCCAGCAGCTTAGCAGGCAGGGGGCGTTTTAGCTCCACAGATACGCAGTATTTT; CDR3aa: CASSLAGRGRFSSTDTQYF
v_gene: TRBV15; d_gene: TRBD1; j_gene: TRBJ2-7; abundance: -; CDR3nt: TGTGCCACCAGCAGAGGGGACAGCTTGAGCTACGAGCAGTACTTC; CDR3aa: CATSRGDSLSYEQYF
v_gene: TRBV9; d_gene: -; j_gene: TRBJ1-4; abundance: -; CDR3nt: TGTGCCAGCACCTCAGGGGCAACTAATGAAAAACTGTTTTTT; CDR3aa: CASTSGATNEKLFF
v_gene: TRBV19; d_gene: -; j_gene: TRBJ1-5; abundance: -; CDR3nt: TGTGCCAGTAGTAGAAGTCCAGGGGATCAGCCCCAGCATTTT; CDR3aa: CASSRSPGDQPQHF
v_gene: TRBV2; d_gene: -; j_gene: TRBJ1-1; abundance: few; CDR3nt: TGTGCCAGCAGTACGGACAGAAACACTGAAGCTTTCTTT; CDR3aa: CASSTDRNTEAFF
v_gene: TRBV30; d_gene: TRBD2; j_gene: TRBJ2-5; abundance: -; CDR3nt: TGTGCCTGGACTAGCGGGATAGAGACCCAGTACTTC; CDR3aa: CAWTSGIETQYF
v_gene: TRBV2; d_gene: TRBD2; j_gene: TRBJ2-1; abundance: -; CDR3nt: TGTGCCAGCAAGTGGACTAGCGGATCAGACAATGAGCAGTTCTTC; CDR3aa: CASKWTSGSDNEQFF
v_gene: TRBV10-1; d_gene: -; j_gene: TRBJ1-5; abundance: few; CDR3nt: TGCGCCAGCAGTGAGTCGGGCAGACAAAATCAGCCCCAGCATTTT; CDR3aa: CASSESGRQNQPQHF
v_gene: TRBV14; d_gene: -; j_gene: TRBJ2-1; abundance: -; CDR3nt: TGTGCCAGCAGCCAAGTGGTAGTGCGGACCTACAATGAGCAGTTCTTC; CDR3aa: CASSQVVVRTYNEQFF
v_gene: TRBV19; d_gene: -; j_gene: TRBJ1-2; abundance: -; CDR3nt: TGTGCCAGTAGTATAGGCCCGGGACACCGTGAGGATGGCTACACCTTC; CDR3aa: CASSIGPGHREDGYTF
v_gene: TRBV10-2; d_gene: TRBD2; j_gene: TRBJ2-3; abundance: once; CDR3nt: TGCGCCAGTGAGAGGGCTAGCGGGAGAACAGATACGCAGTATTTT; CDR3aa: CASERASGRTDTQYF
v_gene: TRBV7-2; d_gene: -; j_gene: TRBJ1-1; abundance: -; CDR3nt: TGTGCCAGCAGCTTAGACAGGGAAAGAGTAGCTTTCTTT; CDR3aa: CASSLDRERVAFF
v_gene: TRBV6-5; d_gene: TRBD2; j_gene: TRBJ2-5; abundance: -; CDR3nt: TGTGCCAGCAGTTACTCTACAGCGGGGGAAGAGACCCAGTACTTC; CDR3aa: CASSYSTAGEETQYF
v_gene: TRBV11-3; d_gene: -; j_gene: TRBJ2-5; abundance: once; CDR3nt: TGTGCCAGCAGCTTGGACAGAGTGGAGACCCAGTACTTC; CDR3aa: CASSLDRVETQYF
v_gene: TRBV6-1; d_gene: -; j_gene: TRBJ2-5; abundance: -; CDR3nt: TGTGCCAGCAGTGATACAGGGCTGGAGACCCAGTACTTC; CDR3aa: CASSDTGLETQYF
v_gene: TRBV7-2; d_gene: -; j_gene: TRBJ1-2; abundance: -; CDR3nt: TGTGCCAGCAGCCCCAAGGGCAGCGGGTACGCTAACTATGGCTACACCTTC; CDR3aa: CASSPKGSGYANYGYTF
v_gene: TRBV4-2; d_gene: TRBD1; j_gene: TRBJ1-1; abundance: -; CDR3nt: TGTGCCAGCAGCCAAGATGACAGGGCGAACACTGAAGCTTTCTTT; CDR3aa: CASSQDDRANTEAFF
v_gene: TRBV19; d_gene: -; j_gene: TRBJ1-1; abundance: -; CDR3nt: TGTGCCAGTATAGACGGAGGTCTAATCTCTGGTCACACTGAAGCTTTCTTT; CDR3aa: CASIDGGLISGHTEAFF
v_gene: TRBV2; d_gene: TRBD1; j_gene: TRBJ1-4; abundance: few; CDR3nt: TGTGCCAGCAGGGGGGACAGGAATAATGAAAAACTGTTTTTT; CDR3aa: CASRGDRNNEKLFF
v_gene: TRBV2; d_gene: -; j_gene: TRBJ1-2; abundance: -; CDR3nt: TGTGCCAGCAGCGGGGACATACATGGCTACACCTTC; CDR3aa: CASSGDIHGYTF
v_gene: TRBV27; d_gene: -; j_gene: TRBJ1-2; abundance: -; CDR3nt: TGTGCCAGCAGTTTTTCGGCAGGGATGGGCCTAGACTATGGCTACACCTTC; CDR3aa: CASSFSAGMGLDYGYTF
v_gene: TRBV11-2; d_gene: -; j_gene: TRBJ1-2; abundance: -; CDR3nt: TGTGCCAGCAGCACGTCGGCAGGGATGGGCTACACCTTC; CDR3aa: CASSTSAGMGYTF
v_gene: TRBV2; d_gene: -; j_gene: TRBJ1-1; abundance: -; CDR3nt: TGTGCCAGCAGGGGGGCTATAAGGAGCACTGAAGCTTTCTTT; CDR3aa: CASRGAIRSTEAFF
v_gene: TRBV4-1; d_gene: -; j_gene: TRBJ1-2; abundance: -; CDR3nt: TGCGCCAGCAGCCAAGGAACTGGTAACTATGGCTACACCTTC; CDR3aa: CASSQGTGNYGYTF
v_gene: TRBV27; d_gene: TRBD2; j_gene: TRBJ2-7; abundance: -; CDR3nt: TGTGCCAGCAGTTTTGGGGGGGAGGTGCCCTACGAGCAGTACTTC; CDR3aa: CASSFGGEVPYEQYF
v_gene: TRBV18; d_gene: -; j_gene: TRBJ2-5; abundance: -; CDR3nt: TGTGCCAGCTCACCGTCCGTCCGGAGCGTAGAGACCCAGTACTTC; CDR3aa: CASSPSVRSVETQYF
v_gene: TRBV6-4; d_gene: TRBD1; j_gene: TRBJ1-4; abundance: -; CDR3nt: TGTGCCAGCAGTGACGGGACAGGGGGACCTAATGAAAAACTGTTTTTT; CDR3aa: CASSDGTGGPNEKLFF
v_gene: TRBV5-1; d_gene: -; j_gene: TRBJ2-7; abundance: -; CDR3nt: TGCGCCAGCAGCTTGGGGGCTACGAGGGAAGAGCAGTACTTC; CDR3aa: CASSLGATREEQYF
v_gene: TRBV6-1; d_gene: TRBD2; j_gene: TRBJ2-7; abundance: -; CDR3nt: TGTGCCAGCAGTGAATTAGCGGGGAGCAACGAGCAGTACTTC; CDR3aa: CASSELAGSNEQYF
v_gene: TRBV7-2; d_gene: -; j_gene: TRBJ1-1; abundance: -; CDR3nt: TGTGCCAGCAGCTTACGGAGGACGTACAAAGCTTTCTTT; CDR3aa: CASSLRRTYKAFF
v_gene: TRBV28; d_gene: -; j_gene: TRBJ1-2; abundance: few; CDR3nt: TGTGCCAGCTCTCATGGGAGGGGCGACTATGGCTACACCTTC; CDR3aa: CASSHGRGDYGYTF
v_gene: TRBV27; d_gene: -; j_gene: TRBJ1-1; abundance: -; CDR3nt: TGTGCCAGCAGTTTAATGAGGGGGGGCAACACTGAAGCTTTCTTT; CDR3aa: CASSLMRGGNTEAFF
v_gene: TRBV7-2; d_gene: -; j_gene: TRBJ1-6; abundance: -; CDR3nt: TGTGCCAGCAGCTTAGAGGCAGGGGATGATTCACCCCTCCACTTT; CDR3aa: CASSLEAGDDSPLHF
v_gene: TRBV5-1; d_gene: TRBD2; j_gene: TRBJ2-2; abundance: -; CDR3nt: TGCGCCAGCAGGGGTTTACTAGCGGGGATGAACACCGGGGAGCTGTTTTTT; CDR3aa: CASRGLLAGMNTGELFF
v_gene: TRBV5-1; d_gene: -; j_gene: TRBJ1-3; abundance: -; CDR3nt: TGCGCCAGCAGCTCTACCCGCTCGTCCTCTGGAAACACCATATATTTT; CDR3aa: CASSSTRSSSGNTIYF
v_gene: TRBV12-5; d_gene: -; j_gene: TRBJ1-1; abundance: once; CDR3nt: TGTGCTAGTGGTTTGTCCGGGGGGGTGAGGGTGGCTGAAGCTTTCTTT; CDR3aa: CASGLSGGVRVAEAFF
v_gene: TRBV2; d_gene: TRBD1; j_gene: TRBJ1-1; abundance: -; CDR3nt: TGTGCCAGCCGGGACAGGGGCACTGAAGCTTTCTTT; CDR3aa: CASRDRGTEAFF
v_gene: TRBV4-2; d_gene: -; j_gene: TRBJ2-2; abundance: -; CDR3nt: TGTGCCAGCAGCCAAGATGGTGGGTCGCGGGGGCGGGAGCTGTTTTTT; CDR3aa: CASSQDGGSRGRELFF
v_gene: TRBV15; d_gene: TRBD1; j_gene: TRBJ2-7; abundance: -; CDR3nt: TGTGCCACCAGCAGACGGGACAGGGTCTACGAGCAGTACTTC; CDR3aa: CATSRRDRVYEQYF